These 11 T cell receptor beta chains share one sample of origin, sequenced in a study of blood T cell repertoires in COVID-19. Assay used: immunoSEQ multiplex PCR; TCRdb lists only in-frame clones, some missing. Here the sample spans roughly 100,000 clones, about 81% being singletons. The specimen was peripheral blood. The receptors here all came from a man of 80 years or more with acute or convalescent COVID-19.

This clone was observed a single time. The CDR3 bases are TGTGCCAGCAGCCGGGGACAGAATTCCTATGGCTACACCTTC. This gives the protein CASSRGQNSYGYTF. The chain has TRBV7-8 and TRBJ1-2, with 7 positions matching TRBD1. The CDR3 has 14 residues. Germline V gene lookup returns CDR1 SGHVS and CDR2 FQNEAQ. Trimming took 5 bases from V and 4 from J; bases not matched to a gene: 7.

This sequence joins TRBV6-1 and TRBJ2-7; the match to TRBD2 covers 7 bases. The CDR3 contains 14 residues. The junction had 7 bases not matched to a gene; V was cut back by 2 bases and J by 6 bases. Looked up from germline, CDR1 is MNHNS and CDR2 is SASEGT. The CDR3 reads CASSELGLGSEQYF. As DNA, the CDR3 is TGTGCCAGCAGTGAACTAGGACTAGGCTCCGAGCAGTACTTC.

The chain carries TRBV3-1 (or the pseudogene TRBV3-2) and TRBJ2-3; 8 bases map to TRBD2. V lost 0 bases to trimming and J lost 6 bases; unmatched junction nucleotides: 8. This CDR3 contains 16 residues. The germline V gene encodes CDR1 LGHDT and CDR2 YNNKEL (reference sequence). The CDR3 coding sequence is TGTGCCAGCAGCCAAGATATGCGGGGGGCTGCGGATACGCAGTATTTT. It specifies CASSQDMRGAADTQYF.

The J gene is TRBJ1-2, the V gene TRBV5-1, with 8 bases that match TRBD1. The germline gives CDR1 SGHRS, CDR2 YFSETQ. Trimming removed 0 bases from V and 8 bases from J; junction bases left unmatched: 3. The CDR3 totals 13 residues. Written as DNA, the CDR3 is TGCGCCAGCAGCTTGGCAGGGGGCAGCGGCTACACCTTC. As protein: CASSLAGGSGYTF.

The J gene is TRBJ1-1, the V gene TRBV10-3; no clear D. Trimming took 8 bases from V and 5 from J, leaving 18 bases between them. Germline CDR1 reads ENHRY; CDR2 reads SYGVKD. The CDR3 runs 14 residues. The chain's CDR3 is CAIRVEALGTEAFF. DNA for the CDR3: TGTGCCATCCGGGTGGAGGCTCTAGGAACTGAAGCTTTCTTT.

The CDR3 bases are TGTGCCAGCAGCCAAGGGGGACAGGGGCTGGCTGAAGCTTTCTTT. Encoded protein: CASSQGGQGLAEAFF. The chain couples TRBV3-1 (or the pseudogene TRBV3-2) to TRBJ1-1; 10 bases match TRBD1. The CDR3 sequence is 15 residues long. V gave up 1 base and J gave up 6 bases; unmatched junction bases: 5. Germline-derived CDR1 and CDR2 are LGHDT and YNNKEL (reference sequence).

The gene calls are TRBV12-3 or TRBV12-4 and TRBJ2-1; no firm D call. Trimming stripped 6 bases from V and 5 bases from J, with 11 bases between. The CDR3 contains 13 residues. The CDR3 sequence: CASSPPADNEQFF. For the CDR3, the DNA is TGTGCCAGCAGCCCCCCCGCGGACAATGAGCAGTTCTTC.

The rearrangement links TRBV28 to TRBJ1-5, with 7 bases lining up with TRBD1. Germline trimming cut 8 bases from V and 3 bases from J; bases unmatched to any gene: 7. Germline values: CDR1 MDHEN, CDR2 SYDVKM. This CDR3 is built from 14 residues. The CDR3: CASGLGTDNQPQHF. CDR3 DNA sequence: TGTGCCAGCGGGCTCGGGACAGACAATCAGCCCCAGCATTTT.

The chain couples TRBV5-4 to TRBJ2-1; TRBD2 matches at 10 bases. Per germline, CDR1 SGHNT and CDR2 YYREEE (reference sequence). This CDR3 has 16 amino acids. J was trimmed by 5 bases and V by 4 bases; bases with no gene match: 9. In nucleotides, the CDR3 is TGTGCCAGCAGCCCTACCTCGGGACTAGCGAACAATGAGCAGTTCTTC. It yields the protein CASSPTSGLANNEQFF.

This chain uses TRBV5-5 with TRBJ2-7, with 11 bases lining up with TRBD2. After removal of 4 bases from V and 4 bases from J, the junction contained 10 bases not matched to a gene. Looked up from germline, CDR1 is SGHKS and CDR2 is YYEKEE (reference sequence). The CDR3 runs 16 residues. CDR3 DNA: TGTGCCAGCAGCCCCCAGGCGACTAGCGGGGTGTACGAGCAGTACTTC. Translated, it gives CASSPQATSGVYEQYF.

The chain couples TRBV19 to TRBJ2-5; 7 bases map to TRBD1. From germline, CDR1 is LNHDA and CDR2 SQIVND (reference sequence). Germline trimming cut 4 bases from V and 5 bases from J; bases unmatched to any gene: 4. This CDR3 has 13 amino acids. CDR3 in amino acids: CASSTGGRETQYF. The DNA of the CDR3 is TGTGCCAGTAGTACAGGGGGTCGGGAGACCCAGTACTTC.